This TCR beta chain came from a study of T cell changes during pregnancy in multiple sclerosis. Only in-frame clones appear in the TCRdb table, and some are missing; sequencing was by immunoSEQ multiplex PCR. Of about 20,000 clones listed, roughly nine tenths are singletons. This TCR came from a female donor in good health, enrolled as a control in a pregnancy study. Sequenced here: CD8+ T cells from peripheral blood mononuclear cells, sampled after pregnancy.

The DNA for the CDR3 is TGTGCCAGCAGCTTGTCCGGGCCCCAGCATTTT. This encodes CASSLSGPQHF. The rearrangement uses TRBV7-9 and TRBJ1-5; no clear D gene. CDR1 and CDR2 from the germline V gene are SEHNR and FQNEAQ (reference sequence). Deletions cut 3 bases from V and 9 bases from J, with 6 bases between. The CDR3 is 11 amino acids.